This TCR beta chain was obtained from a study of T cell responses to AZD1222 COVID-19 vaccine. General study findings and limits: Clonal diversity was possibly underestimated, and white British individuals and females predominated among donors. Only a handful of people who got AZD1222 tested seropositive at baseline. After two AZD1222 doses, spike-specific TCR breadth and depth rose versus day 0.

Measured with immunoSEQ multiplex PCR; TCRdb has only the in-frame clones, and not every one. The sample has approximately 110,000 clones; approximately 90% are singletons. As for this clone: The antigen is unknown.

The CDR3 has 13 amino acids. Deletions cut 0 bases from V and 6 bases from J, with 7 bases between. Germline assignment: CDR1 SGHDT and CDR2 YYEEEE. The TCR originated in an adult in good health. Source: peripheral blood, taken on day 0 of AZD1222 vaccination. J is TRBJ2-1 and V is TRBV5-6, with D possibly being TRBD2 (5 bases). CDR3 sequence: CASSLAEVNEQFF. In DNA, the CDR3 is TGTGCCAGCAGCTTGGCGGAGGTCAATGAGCAGTTCTTC.